This T cell receptor beta chain emerged from a study of blood T cell repertoires in COVID-19 (dated by TCRdb to about 2020). About the study as a whole: Samples from collaborators originated in the United States, Italy and Spain and spanned both the acute and convalescent phases of COVID-19. The material from the prospective study consisted of cDNA or gDNA derived from T cells, B-cell-depleted T cells, or PBMCs. The dataset comprised deeply sampled blood TCRbeta repertoires from subjects exposed to, actively infected with, or recovered from COVID-19. The repertoires were released in a freely available public database intended as a resource for research on the immune response to SARS-CoV-2. Samples were obtained from the ongoing ImmuneRACE study (first 160 participants) and from about 1,300 subjects provided by 6 global collaborators. A de-identified subject ID, COVID-19 status, age in years and sex were almost always included in the sample metadata. Where available, HLA class I and class II types were taken from metadata supplied by the sample provider and were not determined by assay-based typing. Overall study results and their limits: The amount of clinical and demographic metadata varied by source and participant and was provided uncurated.

Collaborating institutions collected whole blood in K2EDTA tubes following their own protocols. For TCRbeta analysis, collaborator samples were shipped as frozen whole blood, as isolated PBMCs, or as DNA extracted from either sample type. The immunoSEQ Assay, a bias-controlled multiplex PCR, was used to amplify TCRbeta CDR3 regions from genomic DNA. The authors' analysis ran thus. The number of nucleated cells in each sample was estimated by amplification of reference gene primers within the assay. To quantify the absolute abundance of each unique TCRbeta CDR3 rearrangement, sequence reads were collapsed and filtered. For each sample, productive Simpson clonality was calculated by taking the square root of Simpson's diversity index across productive rearrangements. TCRdb took this table from immuneACCESS and kept in-frame rearrangements with V and J called. Such tables lack part of the clones; where checked against another copy, unresolved V genes explain under half of the gap, and the rest is unexplained. V and J calls and clone size are copied from that table; D and trimming were computed from the DNA. For this sample the table gives more than 200,000 clones, of which approximately 82% were detected only once. The ten most abundant clones make up just over 2.5% of the sample.

As to this clone: Its binding antigen is unknown. No base quality information exists; no much larger clone differs at one position.

This clonotype originated in a woman aged 70-85 years with active or convalescent COVID-19. The sample comprised peripheral blood.

The DNA sequence follows: TGTGCCAGCAGCTTAGATGCAGGGGGCCAAGAGACCCAGTACTTC. Its protein product is CASSLDAGGQETQYF. This sequence uses TRBV11-3 and TRBJ2-5, with 7 bases matching TRBD1. From the cysteine up to the phenylalanine, the CDR3 has a length of 15 residues. Only the CDR3 part of the read is kept: 45 bases, read in frame from the first base. After removal of 0 bases from V and 1 base from J, the junction retains 2 bases not matched to a gene. CDR1 and CDR2 are drawn from the germline V gene: SGHNT, YENEEA.